A single sample is the source of the 27 T cell receptor beta chains below, sequenced in a study of blood T cell repertoires in COVID-19. Libraries were prepared by immunoSEQ multiplex PCR; TCRdb keeps only in-frame clonotypes and omits some of them. Of approximately 140,000 clones listed, around 86% are singletons. The sequenced sample consisted of peripheral blood. These receptors were obtained from an older man with acute or convalescent COVID-19.

This clone has more than one count but fewer than ten. Other DNA sequences in the sample encode the same CDR3. This chain connects TRBV6-6 to TRBJ2-3; possibly TRBD2 for D (5 bases). In germline, CDR1 is MNHNY, CDR2 SVGAGI (reference sequence). V was shortened by 7 bases and J by 0 bases, with 8 bases between the two germline ends. The CDR3 is 13 amino acids. The CDR3 bases are TGTGCCAGCACGGCGGGTAGCACAGATACGCAGTATTTT. Protein: CASTAGSTDTQYF.

The V gene is TRBV28, the J gene TRBJ1-1, with no clear D. This CDR3 has 12 amino acids. CDR1 and CDR2 from the germline V gene are MDHEN and SYDVKM. The V end lost 1 base, the J end lost 10 bases, and 10 bases lay between the germline ends. CDR3 sequence (DNA): TGTGCCAGCAGTTTATCGGGGTACCCAGCTTTCTTT. As protein: CASSLSGYPAFF.

This sequence joins TRBV28 and TRBJ1-2; 9 bases align to TRBD1. Germline lookup yields CDR1 MDHEN and CDR2 SYDVKM. The V gene end was trimmed by 4 bases and the J gene end by 5 bases; junction bases not matched to a gene: 14. The CDR3 has 17 residues. The CDR3 here is CASSSGTGKLERYGYTF. The CDR3 coding sequence is TGTGCCAGCAGTTCCGGGACAGGGAAGTTAGAAAGATATGGCTACACCTTC.

This clone came up once. This sequence joins TRBV6-1 and TRBJ1-5; TRBD1 is a possible D gene (6 bases). The CDR3 loop spans 17 amino acids. V dropped 2 bases and J dropped 4 bases, with 18 bases sitting between them. CDR1 MNHNS and CDR2 SASEGT come from the germline V gene. The CDR3 region is CASSERGGRVGNQPQHF. The CDR3 DNA reads as TGTGCCAGCAGTGAACGGGGGGGGCGCGTAGGAAATCAGCCCCAGCATTTT.

V usage is TRBV5-1 and J usage is TRBJ1-6; D possibly corresponds to TRBD1 (5 bases). Trimming shortened V by 2 bases and J by 9 bases, and 12 bases separated the two germline ends. Germline V lookup: CDR1 SGHRS, CDR2 YFSETQ. The CDR3 is made up of 14 amino acids. The DNA for the CDR3 is TGCGCCAGCAGCTTTGCCCAGGGCGGTTCACCCCTCCACTTT. It encodes CASSFAQGGSPLHF.

This rearrangement joins TRBV2 to TRBJ1-6; TRBD1 is a possible D gene (5 bases). V was cut by 6 bases and J by 7 bases, with 19 bases left in between. The CDR3 loop spans 16 amino acids. Germline CDR1 reads SNHLY; CDR2 reads FYNNEI. The chain's CDR3 is CASRDRGKGPNSPLHF. CDR3 DNA: TGTGCCAGCAGGGATCGGGGGAAGGGCCCCAATTCACCCCTCCACTTT.

The table lists this clone with a count of one. The chain couples TRBV7-9 to TRBJ1-6, with D perhaps TRBD1 (5 bases). CDR3 length: 12 amino acids. Looked up from germline, CDR1 is SEHNR and CDR2 is FQNEAQ (reference sequence). V lost 3 bases and J 13 bases, leaving 10 bases between the germline ends. The CDR3, as DNA: TGTGCCAGCAGCTTGGGACTGGGGCCCCTCCACTTT. Residues: CASSLGLGPLHF.

The count of this clone is one. The CDR3 nucleotides are TGTGCCACCAGTGCGGGGGACACCGGGGAGCTGTTTTTT. This encodes CATSAGDTGELFF. The chain couples TRBV24-1 to TRBJ2-2, with D perhaps matching TRBD2 (6 bases). V lost 5 bases and J lost 3, with 6 bases in between. The germline V gene encodes CDR1 KGHDR and CDR2 SFDVKD. CDR3 length equals 13 residues.

In this sample, this clone turned up a few times. V gene TRBV27 combines with J gene TRBJ1-5; no reliable D call. The V end was cut by 5 bases, the J end by 3 bases, with 5 bases between. The CDR3 extends over 12 amino acids. The germline CDR1 and CDR2 sequences are MNHEY and SMNVEV (reference sequence). CDR3 sequence reads: CASSLNNQPQHF. The CDR3 DNA sequence: TGTGCCAGCAGTCTAAACAATCAGCCCCAGCATTTT.

The chain combines TRBV28 with TRBJ1-5; TRBD1 agrees at 9 bases. The V gene end was trimmed by 9 bases and the J gene end by 0 bases; junction bases not matched to a gene: 6. This CDR3 is 15 amino acids long. CDR1 is MDHEN and CDR2 is SYDVKM in the germline V gene. CDR3 sequence: CASSRQGVSNQPQHF. CDR3 nucleotides: TGTGCCAGTAGCCGACAGGGGGTTAGCAATCAGCCCCAGCATTTT.

V and J are TRBV11-3 and TRBJ2-2, with D possibly being TRBD2 (7 bases). Germline V gene sequence: CDR1 SGHNT, CDR2 YENEEA. This CDR3 comprises 16 residues. Deletions cut 5 bases from V and 3 bases from J, with 16 bases between. The CDR3 bases are TGTGCCAGCAGCACAGGCGGGGGCGCGTACACCGGGGAGCTGTTTTTT. Residues: CASSTGGGAYTGELFF.

The chain combines TRBV7-9 with TRBJ1-1, with 8 positions matching TRBD1. Trimming cost V 6 bases and J 1 base; bases outside gene matches: 10. Germline V gene sequence: CDR1 SEHNR, CDR2 FQNEAQ (reference sequence). The CDR3 has 16 residues. CDR3 DNA: TGTGCCAGCAGTTCTCCGGGACAGGAGGCGAACACTGAAGCTTTCTTT. Protein sequence: CASSSPGQEANTEAFF.

The chain couples TRBV7-2 to TRBJ2-5; 8 nucleotides line up with TRBD2. The V and J ends lost 1 base and 1 base, in that order; junction bases with no gene match: 5. Germline CDR1 is SGHTA and CDR2 is FQGNSA. The CDR3 covers 16 residues. The CDR3 loop is CASSLGITSGQETQYF. The DNA of the CDR3 is TGTGCCAGCAGCTTAGGGATTACTAGCGGCCAAGAGACCCAGTACTTC.

The chain recombines TRBV12-3 or TRBV12-4 with TRBJ2-3, with D tentatively TRBD1 (5 bases). Trimming left V 6 bases short and J 1 base short, with 8 bases between. This CDR3 region has 13 residues. CDR3 residues: CASSGQGTDTQYF. The CDR3 DNA follows: TGTGCCAGCAGCGGACAAGGCACAGATACGCAGTATTTT.

This CDR3 is CASRGLAGGKNEQFF. Here the CDR3 DNA reads TGTGCCAGCAGGGGACTAGCGGGAGGGAAGAATGAGCAGTTCTTC. The genes are TRBV2 and TRBJ2-1; 16 bases are a match to TRBD2. V was clipped by 6 bases and J by 7 bases; unmatched bases: 3. Per germline, CDR1 SNHLY and CDR2 FYNNEI. This CDR3 has 15 amino acids. Looking up the rest from reference TRBV2 and TRBJ2-1 gives the full variable domain: EPEVTQTPSHQVTQMGQEVILRCVPISNHLYFYWYRQILGQKVEFLVSFYNNEISEKSEIFDDQFSVERPDGSNFTLKIRSTKLEDSAMYFCASRGLAGGKNEQFFGPGTRLTVL.

The chain uses TRBV5-6 and TRBJ2-4; 8 bases line up with TRBD1. V gave up 4 bases and J gave up 1 base; unmatched junction bases: 7. The CDR3 spans 16 residues. Germline-derived CDR1 and CDR2 are SGHDT and YYEEEE. CDR3 sequence reads: CASSPRGLEAKNIQYF. DNA of the CDR3: TGTGCCAGCAGCCCCAGGGGGCTGGAGGCCAAAAACATTCAGTACTTC.

The chain carries TRBV27 and TRBJ1-4, with D perhaps TRBD1 (6 bases). CDR3 length: 14 amino acids. V dropped 3 bases and J dropped 8 bases, with 13 bases sitting between them. Germline V CDR1 and CDR2: MNHEY, SMNVEV (reference sequence). The CDR3 nucleotides are TGTGCCAGCAGTTTGGCAGGGACAACCGAAAAACTGTTTTTT. Protein sequence: CASSLAGTTEKLFF.

The table lists this clone with a count of one. The chain couples TRBV5-6 to TRBJ1-4; 8 bases agree with TRBD1. The CDR3 has 16 residues. Germline CDR1 SGHDT, CDR2 YYEEEE. V was clipped by 2 bases and J by 8 bases; unmatched bases: 11. The CDR3 here is CASSLRRDRRGEKLFF. For the CDR3, the DNA is TGTGCCAGCAGCTTACGCCGGGACAGGAGGGGGGAAAAACTGTTTTTT.

V usage is TRBV6-2 or TRBV6-3 and J usage is TRBJ2-7; TRBD2 agrees at 11 bases. Per the germline V gene, CDR1 is MNHEY and CDR2 is SVGEGT. The CDR3 contains 15 residues. V was clipped by 5 bases and J by 3 bases; unmatched bases: 6. CDR3 sequence (DNA): TGTGCCAGCAGTCTTGATAGCGGGAGGGTCTACGAGCAGTACTTC. Translating it yields CASSLDSGRVYEQYF.

The table lists this clone with a count of one. The CDR3 region is CASSLIQGALYGYTF. CDR3 sequence (DNA): TGTGCCAGCAGTTTAATACAGGGGGCTTTATATGGCTACACCTTC. This chain links TRBV28 with TRBJ1-2, with TRBD1 matching over 9 bases. V shed 2 bases and J 5 bases; nucleotides not matched to a gene: 6. CDR1 and CDR2 (germline): MDHEN, SYDVKM. CDR3 size: 15 residues.

CDR3: CASSSPLGQGQPQHF. The CDR3 DNA is TGTGCCAGCAGTTCCCCCCTGGGACAGGGCCAGCCCCAGCATTTT. The chain combines TRBV28 with TRBJ1-5, with 9 nucleotides matching TRBD1. The CDR3 is made up of 15 amino acids. After removal of 4 bases from V and 7 bases from J, the junction contained 8 bases not matched to a gene. Looked up from germline, CDR1 is MDHEN and CDR2 is SYDVKM. The full variable domain, its missing parts supplied by reference TRBV28 and TRBJ1-5, is DVKVTQSSRYLVKRTGEKVFLECVQDMDHENMFWYRQDPGLGLRLIYFSYDVKMKEKGDIPEGYSVSREKKERFSLILESASTNQTSMYLCASSSPLGQGQPQHFGDGTRLSIL.

The chain has TRBV28 and TRBJ2-4; TRBD2 agrees at 8 bases. This CDR3 comprises 21 residues. The V segment lost 1 base and the J segment 0 bases; nucleotides outside the gene matches: 17. From germline, CDR1 is MDHEN and CDR2 SYDVKM. The CDR3 DNA reads as TGTGCCAGCAGTTTATCAGACCTCTCTGGCGGGAGGATACTAGCCAAAAACATTCAGTACTTC. Protein product: CASSLSDLSGGRILAKNIQYF.

The chain couples TRBV24-1 to TRBJ2-5, with D perhaps matching TRBD2 (6 bases). In germline, CDR1 is KGHDR, CDR2 SFDVKD. V was cut by 9 bases and J by 5 bases, with 15 bases left in between. The CDR3 totals 13 residues. The CDR3 loop is CATGPSEGETQYF. CDR3 nucleotides: TGTGCCACCGGCCCTAGCGAGGGCGAGACCCAGTACTTC.

Relative to its sample, this clone is large. The chain recombines TRBV4-3 with TRBJ2-7; D perhaps matches TRBD1 (6 bases). The CDR3 contains 13 residues. Germline CDR1 LGHNA, CDR2 YSLEER. V dropped 2 bases and J dropped 4 bases, with 9 bases sitting between them. The CDR3 DNA reads as TGCGCCAGCAGCCAAATACAGGGTTACGAGCAGTACTTC. It yields the protein CASSQIQGYEQYF.

Concerning this clone: Within the sample, other DNA sequences also encode this same CDR3. The chain links TRBV5-1 to TRBJ1-2; 8 bases agree with TRBD1. V shed 2 bases, J shed 4 bases, and the junction held 4 bases outside the gene matches. The CDR3 length is 14 residues. The germline V gene has CDR1 SGHRS and CDR2 YFSETQ. This CDR3 reads CASSLGQGVYGYTF. CDR3 sequence (DNA): TGCGCCAGCAGCTTAGGACAGGGAGTCTATGGCTACACCTTC.

The gene calls are TRBV24-1 and TRBJ2-7, with TRBD1 matching 9 bases. Germline V CDR1 and CDR2: KGHDR, SFDVKD. The CDR3 is made up of 15 amino acids. V lost 5 bases and J lost 2; bases outside the gene matches: 6. The CDR3 bases are TGTGCCACCAGTGCCGGGACAGGGATGACCTACGAGCAGTACTTC. Translating gives CATSAGTGMTYEQYF.

V is TRBV29-1 and J is TRBJ2-3; D perhaps matches TRBD1 (5 bases). Germline loops: CDR1 SQVTM, CDR2 ANQGSEA. Trimming left V 6 bases short and J 5 bases short, with 9 bases between. This CDR3 region has 11 residues. CDR3 nucleotide sequence: TGCAGCGTCGGACAATTAGATACGCAGTATTTT. Residues: CSVGQLDTQYF.